The present entry profiles one T cell receptor beta chain with its context. Its specificity is unknown. The CDR3 contains 14 residues. V was cut by 0 bases and J by 8 bases, with 8 bases left in between. Germline assignment: CDR1 LGHNA and CDR2 YSLEER. Sample barcodes and UMIs were carried by the TCR alpha and TCR beta cDNA libraries that 5'RACE generated with constant-segment primers. TCRdb ran MiXCR on the 5' RACE reads and lists one entry per CDR3 protein. Of fewer than 90,000 distinct CDR3 sequences listed, roughly 13% were seen once; the top ten hold around two fifths. These data come from a study of T-cell memory formation after mild COVID-19. Study context: In these data, TCR clusters were largely donor specific.

Overall study findings and caveats: In second-wave clones peaking day 37, SARS-CoV-2 specificity remained unconfirmed.

The chain uses TRBV4-3 and TRBJ1-6, with no clear D. This receptor was taken from a man in his late teens or twenties who had mild COVID-19 (a few samples of this study predate the infection). Cell type and time point are not known. The sequenced sample was PBMCs or a T cell subset sorted from them (not recorded which). The CDR3 nucleotides are TGCGCCAGCAGCCAAGACGGGGATGATTCACCCCTCCACTTT. Protein sequence: CASSQDGDDSPLHF.